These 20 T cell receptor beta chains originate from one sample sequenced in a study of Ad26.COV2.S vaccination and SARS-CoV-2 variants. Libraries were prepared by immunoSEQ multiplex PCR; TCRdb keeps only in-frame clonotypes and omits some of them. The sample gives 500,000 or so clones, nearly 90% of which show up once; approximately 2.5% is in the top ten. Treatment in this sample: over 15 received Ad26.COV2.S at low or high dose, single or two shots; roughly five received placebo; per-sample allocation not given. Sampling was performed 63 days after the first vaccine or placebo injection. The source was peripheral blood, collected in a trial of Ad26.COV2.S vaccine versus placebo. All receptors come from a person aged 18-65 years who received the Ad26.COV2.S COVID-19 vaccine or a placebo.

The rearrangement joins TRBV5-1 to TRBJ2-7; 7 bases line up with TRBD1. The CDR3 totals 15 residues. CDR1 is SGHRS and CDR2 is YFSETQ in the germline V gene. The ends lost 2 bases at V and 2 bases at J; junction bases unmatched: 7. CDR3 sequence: CASSFLRQGTYEQYF. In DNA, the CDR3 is TGCGCCAGCAGCTTCCTGAGACAGGGCACCTACGAGCAGTACTTC.

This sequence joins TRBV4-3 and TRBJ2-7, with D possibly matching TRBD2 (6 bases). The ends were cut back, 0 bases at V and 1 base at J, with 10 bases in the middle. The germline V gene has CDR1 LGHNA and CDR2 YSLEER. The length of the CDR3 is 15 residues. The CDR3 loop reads CASSQEGGFSYEQYF. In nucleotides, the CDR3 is TGCGCCAGCAGCCAAGAGGGGGGTTTTTCCTACGAGCAGTACTTC.

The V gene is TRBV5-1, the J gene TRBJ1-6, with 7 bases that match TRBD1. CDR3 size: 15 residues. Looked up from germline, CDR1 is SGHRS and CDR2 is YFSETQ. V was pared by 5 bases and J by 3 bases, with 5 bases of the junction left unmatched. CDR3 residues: CASRRDSSYNSPLHF. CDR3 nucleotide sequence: TGCGCCAGCAGAAGGGACAGTAGCTATAATTCACCCCTCCACTTT.

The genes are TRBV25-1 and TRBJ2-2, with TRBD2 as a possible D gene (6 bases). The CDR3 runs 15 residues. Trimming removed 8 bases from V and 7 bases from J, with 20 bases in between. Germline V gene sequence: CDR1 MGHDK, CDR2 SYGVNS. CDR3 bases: TGTGCCAGCGGGCGGCCTTTACCGGGAGACGGGGAGCTGTTTTTT. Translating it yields CASGRPLPGDGELFF.

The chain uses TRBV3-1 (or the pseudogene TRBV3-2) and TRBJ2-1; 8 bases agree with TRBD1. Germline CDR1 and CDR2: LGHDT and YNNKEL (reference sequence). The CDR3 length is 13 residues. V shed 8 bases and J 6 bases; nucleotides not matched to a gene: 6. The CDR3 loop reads CASGQGMGNEQFF. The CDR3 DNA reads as TGTGCCAGCGGACAGGGAATGGGCAATGAGCAGTTCTTC.

CDR3 DNA: TGTGCCGTCAAACCGCGCGGAACCTACGAGCAGTACGTC. This gives the protein CAVKPRGTYEQYV. V is TRBV6-5 and J is TRBJ2-7; no reliable D call. Germline V gives CDR1 MNHEY, CDR2 SVGAGI. The CDR3 is 13 amino acids. The V end lost 11 bases, the J end lost 2 bases, and 16 bases lay between the germline ends.

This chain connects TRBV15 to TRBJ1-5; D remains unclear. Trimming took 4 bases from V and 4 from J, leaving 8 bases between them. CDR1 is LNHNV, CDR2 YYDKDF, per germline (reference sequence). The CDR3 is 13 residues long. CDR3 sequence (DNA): TGTGCCACCAGCAACGGACCAAATCAGCCCCAGCATTTT. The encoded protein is CATSNGPNQPQHF.

This chain's CDR3 is CASSRAGGSYEQYV. Written as DNA, the CDR3 is TGTGCCAGCTCACGCGCAGGGGGATCCTACGAGCAGTACGTC. The chain employs TRBV18 and TRBJ2-7; TRBD1 agrees at 7 bases. V dropped 4 bases and J dropped 1; count of bases not matched to a gene: 4. There are 14 residues in the CDR3. CDR1 KGHSH and CDR2 LQKENI come from the germline V gene.

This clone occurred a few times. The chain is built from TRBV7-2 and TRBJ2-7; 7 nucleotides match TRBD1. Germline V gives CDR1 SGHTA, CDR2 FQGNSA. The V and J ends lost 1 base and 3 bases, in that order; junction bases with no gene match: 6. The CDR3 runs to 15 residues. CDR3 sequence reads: CASSLVGQQSYEQYF. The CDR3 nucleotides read TGTGCCAGCAGCTTAGTGGGACAGCAGAGCTACGAGCAGTACTTC.

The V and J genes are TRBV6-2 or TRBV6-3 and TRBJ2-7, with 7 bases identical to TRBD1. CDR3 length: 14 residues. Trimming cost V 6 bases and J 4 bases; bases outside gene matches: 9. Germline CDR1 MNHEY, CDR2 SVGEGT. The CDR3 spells CASSTGTVGYEQYF. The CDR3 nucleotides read TGTGCCAGCAGCACCGGGACAGTTGGATACGAGCAGTACTTC.

The CDR3, as DNA: TGTGCCAGCAGTTACTCCGGGACATGGGAGACCCAGTACTTC. It codes for CASSYSGTWETQYF. The V gene is TRBV6-2 or TRBV6-3, the J gene TRBJ2-5; possibly TRBD1 for D (6 bases). CDR1 MNHEY and CDR2 SVGEGT come from the germline V gene. The CDR3 is 14 amino acids. Trimming left V 0 bases short and J 5 bases short, with 10 bases between.

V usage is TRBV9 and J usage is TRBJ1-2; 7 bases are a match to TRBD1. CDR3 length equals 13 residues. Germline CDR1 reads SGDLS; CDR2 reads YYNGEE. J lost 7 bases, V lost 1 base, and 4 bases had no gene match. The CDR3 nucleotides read TGTGCCAGCAGCGTAACAGGGGATGGTGGCTACACCTTC. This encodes CASSVTGDGGYTF.

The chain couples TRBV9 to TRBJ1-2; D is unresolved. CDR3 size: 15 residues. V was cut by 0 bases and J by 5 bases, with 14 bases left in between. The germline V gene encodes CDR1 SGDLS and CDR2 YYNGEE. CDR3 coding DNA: TGTGCCAGCAGCGTAGCTAGGGCAGGACGATATGGCTACACCTTC. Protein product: CASSVARAGRYGYTF.

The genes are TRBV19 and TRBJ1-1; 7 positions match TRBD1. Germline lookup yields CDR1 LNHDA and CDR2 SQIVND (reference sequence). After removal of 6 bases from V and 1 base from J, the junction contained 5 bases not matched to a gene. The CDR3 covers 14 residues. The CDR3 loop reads CASRPGTANTEAFF. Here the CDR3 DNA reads TGTGCCAGTAGACCCGGGACAGCGAACACTGAAGCTTTCTTT.

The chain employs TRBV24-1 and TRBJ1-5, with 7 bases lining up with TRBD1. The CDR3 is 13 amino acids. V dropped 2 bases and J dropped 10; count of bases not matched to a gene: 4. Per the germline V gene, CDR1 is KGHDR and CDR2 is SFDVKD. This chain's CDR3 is CATSDYQGVPQHF. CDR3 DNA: TGTGCCACCAGTGATTACCAGGGGGTACCCCAGCATTTT.

CDR3 residues: CASSLPGSNQPQHF. The CDR3 coding sequence is TGTGCCAGCAGCTTACCAGGTAGCAATCAGCCCCAGCATTTT. The chain combines TRBV5-6 with TRBJ1-5; D not resolved. Germline CDR1 and CDR2: SGHDT and YYEEEE. The V and J ends lost 2 bases and 0 bases respectively, with 6 bases between them. The CDR3 sequence is 14 residues long.

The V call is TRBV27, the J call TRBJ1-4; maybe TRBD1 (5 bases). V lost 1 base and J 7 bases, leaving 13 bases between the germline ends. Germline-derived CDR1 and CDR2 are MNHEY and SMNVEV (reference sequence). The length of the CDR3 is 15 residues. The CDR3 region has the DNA TGTGCCAGCAGTTTATATCAGGGATCGGTTGAAAAACTGTTTTTT. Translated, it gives CASSLYQGSVEKLFF.

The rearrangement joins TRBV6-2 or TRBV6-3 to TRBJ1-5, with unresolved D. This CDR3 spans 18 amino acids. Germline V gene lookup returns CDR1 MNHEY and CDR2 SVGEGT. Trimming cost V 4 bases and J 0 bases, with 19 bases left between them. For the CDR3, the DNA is TGTGCCAGCAGTTTCCGGAACTACCTCCTTTATAGCAATCAGCCCCAGCATTTT. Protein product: CASSFRNYLLYSNQPQHF.

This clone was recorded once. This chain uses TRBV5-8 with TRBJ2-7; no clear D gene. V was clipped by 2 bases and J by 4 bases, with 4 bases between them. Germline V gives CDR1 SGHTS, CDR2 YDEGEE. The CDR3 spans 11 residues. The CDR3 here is CASSFSYEQYV. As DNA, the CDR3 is TGTGCCAGCAGCTTCTCTTACGAGCAGTACGTC.

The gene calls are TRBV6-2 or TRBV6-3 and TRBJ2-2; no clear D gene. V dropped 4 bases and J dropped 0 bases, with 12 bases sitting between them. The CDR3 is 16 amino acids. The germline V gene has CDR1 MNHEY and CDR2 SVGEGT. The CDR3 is CASSFHVSTNTGELFF. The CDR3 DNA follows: TGTGCCAGCAGTTTCCACGTCAGCACGAACACCGGGGAGCTGTTTTTT.